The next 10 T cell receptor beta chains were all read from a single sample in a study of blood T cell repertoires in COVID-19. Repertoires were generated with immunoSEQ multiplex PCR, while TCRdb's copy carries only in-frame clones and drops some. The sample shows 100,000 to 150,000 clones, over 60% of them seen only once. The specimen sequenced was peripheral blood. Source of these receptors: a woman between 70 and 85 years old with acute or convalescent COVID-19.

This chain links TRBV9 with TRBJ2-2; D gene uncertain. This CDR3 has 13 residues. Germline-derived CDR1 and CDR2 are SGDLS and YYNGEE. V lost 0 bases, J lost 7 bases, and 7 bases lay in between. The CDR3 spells CASSVATVGELFF. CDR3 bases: TGTGCCAGCAGCGTAGCGACTGTCGGGGAGCTGTTTTTT.

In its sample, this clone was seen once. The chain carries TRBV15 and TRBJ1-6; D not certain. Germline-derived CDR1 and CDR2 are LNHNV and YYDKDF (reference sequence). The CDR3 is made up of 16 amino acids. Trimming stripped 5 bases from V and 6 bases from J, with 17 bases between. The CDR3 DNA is TGTGCCACCAGCTTACCGAGGCGAGAGCCTAATTCACCCCTCCACTTT. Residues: CATSLPRREPNSPLHF. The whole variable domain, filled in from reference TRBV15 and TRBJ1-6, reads DAMVIQNPRYQVTQFGKPVTLSCSQTLNHNVMYWYQQKSSQAPKLLFHYYDKDFNNEADTPDNFQSRRPNTSFCFLDIRSPGLGDTAMYLCATSLPRREPNSPLHFGNGTRLTVT.

For the CDR3, the DNA is TGTGCCATCAGTGGGAACAGGGGCAATCAGCCCCAGCATTTT. As protein: CAISGNRGNQPQHF. The chain couples TRBV10-3 to TRBJ1-5; weak D call: TRBD1 (6 bases). With 4 bases removed from V and 2 bases from J, the gap between germline ends came to 9 bases. This CDR3 region has 14 residues. The V gene's germline CDR1 is ENHRY and CDR2 SYGVKD.

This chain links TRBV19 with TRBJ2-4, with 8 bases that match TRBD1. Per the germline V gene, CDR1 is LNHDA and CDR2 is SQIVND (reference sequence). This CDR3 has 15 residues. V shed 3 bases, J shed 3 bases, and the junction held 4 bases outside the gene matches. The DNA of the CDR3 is TGTGCCAGTAGTATTCTTGGACAGGGCAAAAACATTCAGTACTTC. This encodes CASSILGQGKNIQYF.

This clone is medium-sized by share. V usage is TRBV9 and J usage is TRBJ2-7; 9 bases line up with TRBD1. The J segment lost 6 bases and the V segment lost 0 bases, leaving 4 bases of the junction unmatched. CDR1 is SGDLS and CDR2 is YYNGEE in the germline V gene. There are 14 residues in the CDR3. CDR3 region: CASSVGGTGSEQYF. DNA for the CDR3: TGTGCCAGCAGCGTAGGTGGGACAGGGAGCGAGCAGTACTTC.

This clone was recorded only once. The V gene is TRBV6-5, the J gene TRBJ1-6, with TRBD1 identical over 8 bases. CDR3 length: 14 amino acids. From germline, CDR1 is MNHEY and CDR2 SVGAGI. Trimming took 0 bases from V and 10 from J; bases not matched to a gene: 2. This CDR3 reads CASSYSQGASPLHF. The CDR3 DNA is TGTGCCAGCAGTTACTCTCAGGGGGCCTCACCCCTCCACTTT.

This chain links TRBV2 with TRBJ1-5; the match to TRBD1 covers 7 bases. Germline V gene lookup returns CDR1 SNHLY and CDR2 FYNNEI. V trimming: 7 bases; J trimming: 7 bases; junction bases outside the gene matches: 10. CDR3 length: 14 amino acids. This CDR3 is CASNPGQYTQPQHF. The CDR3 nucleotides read TGTGCCAGCAACCCGGGACAGTATACCCAGCCCCAGCATTTT.

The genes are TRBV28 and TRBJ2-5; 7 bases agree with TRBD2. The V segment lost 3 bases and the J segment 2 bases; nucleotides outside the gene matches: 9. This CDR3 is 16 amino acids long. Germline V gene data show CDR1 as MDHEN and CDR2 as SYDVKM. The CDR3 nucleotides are TGTGCCAGCAGTTTTTCTGGTAGCGGGTTTCAAGAGACCCAGTACTTC. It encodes CASSFSGSGFQETQYF. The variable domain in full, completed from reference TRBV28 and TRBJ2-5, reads DVKVTQSSRYLVKRTGEKVFLECVQDMDHENMFWYRQDPGLGLRLIYFSYDVKMKEKGDIPEGYSVSREKKERFSLILESASTNQTSMYLCASSFSGSGFQETQYFGPGTRLLVL.

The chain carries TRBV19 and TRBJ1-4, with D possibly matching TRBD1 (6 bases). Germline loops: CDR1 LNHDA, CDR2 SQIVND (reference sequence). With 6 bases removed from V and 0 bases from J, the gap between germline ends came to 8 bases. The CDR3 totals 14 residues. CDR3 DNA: TGTGCCAGTAGGTGGGGGCCAACTAATGAAAAACTGTTTTTT. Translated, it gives CASRWGPTNEKLFF.

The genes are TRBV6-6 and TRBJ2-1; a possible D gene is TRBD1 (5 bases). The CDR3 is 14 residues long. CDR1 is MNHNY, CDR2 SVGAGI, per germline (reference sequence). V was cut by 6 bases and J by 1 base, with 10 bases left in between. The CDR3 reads CASSDPGSYNEQFF. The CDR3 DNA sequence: TGTGCCAGCAGCGATCCAGGGTCCTACAATGAGCAGTTCTTC.